Each of the 10 T cell receptor beta chains below was sequenced from the same sample in a study of T cell responses to AZD1222 COVID-19 vaccine. TCRdb keeps only in-frame clones here, not all; method: immunoSEQ multiplex PCR. The data hold around 130,000 clones, with 90% to 95% observed a single time. Sequencing was performed on peripheral blood, taken 28 days after the second AZD1222 dose. The source is an adult who received the AZD1222 COVID-19 vaccine.

The V and J genes are TRBV9 and TRBJ2-3; D perhaps matches TRBD2 (6 bases). Trimming shortened V by 0 bases and J by 10 bases, and 9 bases separated the two germline ends. The germline V gene encodes CDR1 SGDLS and CDR2 YYNGEE. The CDR3 is 12 amino acids. The CDR3 DNA follows: TGTGCCAGCAGCGTAGGCAGGGAGGCGCAGTATTTT. Its protein product is CASSVGREAQYF.

This sequence joins TRBV5-4 and TRBJ2-2; 9 bases line up with TRBD2. J gave up 2 bases and V 0 bases, and 5 bases lay outside the gene matches. CDR3 length: 17 amino acids. The germline CDR1 and CDR2 sequences are SGHNT and YYREEE (reference sequence). This CDR3 reads CASSLAPRGGNTGELFF. The CDR3 DNA sequence: TGTGCCAGCAGCTTGGCTCCGCGGGGGGGTAACACCGGGGAGCTGTTTTTT.

In this sample, this clone turned up a few times. The chain couples TRBV3-1 (or the pseudogene TRBV3-2) to TRBJ2-7, with TRBD2 identical over 7 bases. CDR1 is LGHDT, CDR2 YNNKEL, per germline (reference sequence). The CDR3 length is 13 residues. Trimming cost V 4 bases and J 5 bases; bases outside gene matches: 5. The CDR3, as DNA: TGTGCCAGCAGCCGGGCGGGGGATCACGAGCAGTACTTC. It translates to CASSRAGDHEQYF.

This clone was seen only a few times. The rearrangement joins TRBV4-1 to TRBJ1-5; possibly TRBD1 for D (5 bases). V gave up 0 bases and J gave up 6 bases, with 12 bases separating them. The CDR3 totals 15 residues. Germline V gene data show CDR1 as MGHRA and CDR2 as YSYEKL. CDR3 protein: CASSQDLIGAQPQHF. CDR3 DNA: TGCGCCAGCAGCCAAGATTTGATAGGGGCTCAGCCCCAGCATTTT.

The CDR3 reads CATSRGLSNTEAFF. CDR3 coding DNA: TGTGCCACCAGCAGAGGACTGTCGAACACTGAAGCTTTCTTT. This sequence joins TRBV15 and TRBJ1-1; no clear D gene. Trimming took off 1 base at V and 1 base at J, with 7 bases between the two ends. The CDR3 length is 14 residues. Looked up from germline, CDR1 is LNHNV and CDR2 is YYDKDF (reference sequence). The full variable domain, rest sourced from reference TRBV15 and TRBJ1-1, is DAMVIQNPRYQVTQFGKPVTLSCSQTLNHNVMYWYQQKSSQAPKLLFHYYDKDFNNEADTPDNFQSRRPNTSFCFLDIRSPGLGDTAMYLCATSRGLSNTEAFFGQGTRLTVV.

The rearrangement links TRBV19 to TRBJ2-3, with D perhaps assigned TRBD1 or TRBD2 (5 bases each). Germline CDR1 and CDR2: LNHDA and SQIVND (reference sequence). This CDR3 contains 14 residues. V dropped 4 bases and J dropped 2 bases, with 10 bases sitting between them. CDR3 in amino acids: CASSTRGHTDTQYF. The CDR3 coding sequence is TGTGCCAGTAGTACACGGGGCCACACAGATACGCAGTATTTT.

The chain carries TRBV5-8 and TRBJ2-3; D is undetermined. Germline assignment: CDR1 SGHTS and CDR2 YDEGEE. This CDR3 has 11 amino acids. Deletions cut 1 base from V and 8 bases from J, with 5 bases between. The CDR3 region is CASSLTGTQYF. Written as DNA, the CDR3 is TGTGCCAGCAGCTTGACGGGTACGCAGTATTTT.

This rearrangement joins TRBV18 to TRBJ2-7; D perhaps matches TRBD1 (6 bases). This CDR3 comprises 13 residues. V lost 6 bases and J lost 6, with 15 bases in between. CDR1 is KGHSH and CDR2 is LQKENI in the germline V gene. CDR3 nucleotide sequence: TGTGCCAGCTCCGGCGCAGGGGCAGGCGAGCAGTACTTC. The encoded protein is CASSGAGAGEQYF.

CDR3 DNA: TGTGCCAGTGCGACTAGCGGGAGCTCCTACAATGAGCAGTTCTTC. Translation gives CASATSGSSYNEQFF. The chain joins TRBV19 to TRBJ2-1, with 12 bases identical to TRBD2. This CDR3 is built from 15 residues. V shed 8 bases and J 0 bases; nucleotides not matched to a gene: 2. Germline V lookup: CDR1 LNHDA, CDR2 SQIVND (reference sequence).

The genes are TRBV19 and TRBJ1-5, with TRBD1 identical over 7 bases. The ends lost 7 bases at V and 0 bases at J; junction bases unmatched: 6. Germline CDR1 is LNHDA and CDR2 is SQIVND (reference sequence). The CDR3 consists of 15 residues. CDR3: CASKTQGGSNQPQHF. DNA for the CDR3: TGTGCCAGTAAGACCCAGGGGGGTAGCAATCAGCCCCAGCATTTT.